This T cell receptor (beta chain) is drawn from a study of CD8 T cells in Susac syndrome. Germline V gives CDR1 MNHNS, CDR2 SASEGT. The CDR3 is made up of 16 amino acids. V trimming: 6 bases; J trimming: 0 bases; junction bases outside the gene matches: 6. Sequencing of TCR beta was performed on blood CD8+ and CD4+ T cells. TEMRA cells were FACS-enriched and CD8+ and CD4+ T cells negatively isolated. The RNA input was roughly 0.5 to 1 ug, and it was reverse transcribed with random hexamers. The immunoSEQ assay covered 54 Vbeta and 13 Jbeta segments for CDR3. TCRdb re-called the immunoSEQ multiplex PCR reads with MiXCR, one entry per CDR3 protein. Here the sample spans about 130,000 distinct CDR3 sequences, approximately 94% being singletons.

The TCR sequence derives from a human donor with multiple sclerosis. The chain combines TRBV6-1 with TRBJ2-1; 9 bases are shared with TRBD2. The sequenced sample was CD4+ T cells from PBMCs. This chain's CDR3 is CASRSYSGSSYNEQFF. The CDR3 coding sequence is TGTGCCAGCAGGAGCTATAGCGGGAGCTCCTACAATGAGCAGTTCTTC.